This TCR beta chain was retrieved from a study of long-term antiretroviral therapy in people with HIV. Study conclusions and caveats: Drawn between 2004 and 2017, the blood was possibly obtained under older ART regimens. On ART adherence, viral resistance or therapy changes, no data were available.

This clone was counted once. Its antigen is still unknown. Survey level was the resolution at which the v3.0 immunoSEQ assay ran. Generated by immunoSEQ multiplex PCR, the TCRdb table keeps only in-frame clones and is missing some. The repertoire holds under 30,000 clones, with roughly nine tenths as singletons. The germline V and J ends were trimmed by 4 bases and 2 bases, with 6 bases remaining between them. This CDR3 has 13 amino acids. The germline CDR1 and CDR2 sequences are PRHDT and FYEKMQ (reference sequence). The TCR comes from a woman under 40 with HIV. This rearrangement joins TRBV13 to TRBJ2-1; D remains ambiguous. The sample was unsorted PBMCs, taken 1.9 years after starting antiretroviral therapy. The CDR3 loop is CASSSPPYNEQFF. The CDR3 nucleotides are TGTGCCAGCAGCTCCCCTCCCTACAATGAGCAGTTCTTC.